Presented here are 18 T cell receptor beta chains from one specimen sequenced in a study of control samples from healthy donors and cancer patients. The data were produced by immunoSEQ multiplex PCR, yet TCRdb's version contains in-frame clones alone and is incomplete. The sample records tens of thousands of clones, roughly nine tenths being singletons. Sample: blood. The receptors here all came from a woman in her fifties or sixties in good health.

This clone was detected once. This rearrangement joins TRBV11-3 to TRBJ1-6, with D perhaps TRBD1 (6 bases). Germline V lookup: CDR1 SGHNT, CDR2 YENEEA. Deletions cut 5 bases from V and 10 bases from J, with 15 bases between. This CDR3 has 14 amino acids. This CDR3 is CASSLPGGRSPLHF. The DNA for the CDR3 is TGTGCCAGCAGCCTACCGGGGGGCCGGTCACCCCTCCACTTT.

This chain links TRBV6-1 with TRBJ1-3; D remains ambiguous. CDR1 MNHNS and CDR2 SASEGT come from the germline V gene. Trimming pared 1 base from V and 0 bases from J, leaving 7 bases between. The CDR3 has 15 residues. The CDR3 coding sequence is TGTGCCAGCAGTGAAGAGGATAGCTCTGGAAACACCATATATTTT. Its translation: CASSEEDSSGNTIYF.

J is TRBJ1-6 and V is TRBV9; D gene unclear. V lost 3 bases and J lost 3, with 13 bases in between. The germline gives CDR1 SGDLS, CDR2 YYNGEE. This CDR3 spans 16 amino acids. The CDR3 sequence is CASSESSGVYNSPLHF. The CDR3, as DNA: TGTGCCAGCAGCGAGTCCTCAGGAGTCTATAATTCACCCCTCCACTTT.

In DNA, the CDR3 is TGTGCCAGCAGCGATAAGACAGGTCTGTTTTTGGCTACTGAAGCTTTCTTT. This translates into CASSDKTGLFLATEAFF. The chain links TRBV21-1 to TRBJ1-1; TRBD1 is the table's D call and was not checked against the DNA. TRBV21-1 represents a pseudogene. The CDR3 contains 17 residues.

The rearrangement links TRBV11-2 to TRBJ1-1, with no clear D. The CDR3 runs to 12 residues. The germline V gene has CDR1 SGHAT and CDR2 FQNNGV. Trimming shortened V by 1 base and J by 8 bases, and 8 bases separated the two germline ends. The CDR3, as DNA: TGTGCCAGCAGCTTAGTTGTGGGCGAAGCTTTCTTT. This translates into CASSLVVGEAFF.

J is TRBJ2-7 and V is TRBV15, with D perhaps being TRBD1 or TRBD2 (6 bases each). The CDR3 has 13 amino acids. The ends were cut back, 1 base at V and 6 bases at J, with 10 bases in the middle. Germline V gene sequence: CDR1 LNHNV, CDR2 YYDKDF (reference sequence). The CDR3 nucleotides are TGTGCCACCAGCAGAGTAGGGGGGAGCGAGCAGTACTTC. Translating it yields CATSRVGGSEQYF.

The chain joins TRBV9 to TRBJ2-5; 10 positions match TRBD2. V was pared by 0 bases and J by 12 bases, with 5 bases of the junction left unmatched. CDR3 length: 13 amino acids. The germline V gene encodes CDR1 SGDLS and CDR2 YYNGEE. As DNA, the CDR3 is TGTGCCAGCAGCGTAGAACTAGCGGGGATCGAGTACTTC. Its protein product is CASSVELAGIEYF.

J is TRBJ1-6 and V is TRBV19; D is unclear. The V end lost 10 bases, the J end lost 3 bases, and 16 bases lay between the germline ends. In germline, CDR1 is LNHDA, CDR2 SQIVND (reference sequence). This CDR3 is 15 amino acids long. CDR3 sequence: CATRTETNYNSPLHF. CDR3 nucleotides: TGTGCCACCCGGACGGAGACAAACTATAATTCACCCCTCCACTTT.

V and J are TRBV30 and TRBJ2-7; D ambiguous. The CDR3 consists of 12 residues. Trimming removed 0 bases at V and 6 bases at J, with 9 bases between. Germline V gene sequence: CDR1 GTSNPN, CDR2 SVGIG (reference sequence). CDR3 loop: CAWSVTRLEQYF. The CDR3 region has the DNA TGTGCCTGGAGTGTTACCAGGCTCGAGCAGTACTTC.

The V call is TRBV6-5, the J call TRBJ1-1; tentatively, D is TRBD1 (5 bases). The germline gives CDR1 MNHEY, CDR2 SVGAGI. This CDR3 has 14 amino acids. V lost 6 bases, J lost 3 bases, and 14 bases lay in between. Written as DNA, the CDR3 is TGTGCCAGCAGGGGGGGGACGTTAGACACTGAAGCTTTCTTT. The encoded protein is CASRGGTLDTEAFF.

The chain employs TRBV7-2 and TRBJ2-7; D unclear. The CDR3 contains 15 residues. The germline V gene encodes CDR1 SGHTA and CDR2 FQGNSA. Trimming stripped 0 bases from V and 2 bases from J, with 11 bases between. The CDR3 DNA sequence: TGTGCCAGCAGCTTAGCTCGGTCGATCCCCTACGAGCAGTACTTC. Translation: CASSLARSIPYEQYF.

The chain links TRBV27 to TRBJ1-4, with D uncertain. The CDR3 is 13 amino acids. The germline gives CDR1 MNHEY, CDR2 SMNVEV (reference sequence). Trimming took 3 bases from V and 4 from J, leaving 6 bases between them. The CDR3 protein is CASSFDNNEKLFF. The CDR3 DNA reads TGTGCCAGCAGTTTCGATAATAATGAAAAACTGTTTTTT.

The chain joins TRBV7-2 to TRBJ2-2; the match to TRBD2 covers 10 bases. Trimming at V came to 2 bases and at J to 4 bases, leaving 4 bases not matched to a gene. This CDR3 comprises 16 residues. Per the germline V gene, CDR1 is SGHTA and CDR2 is FQGNSA. CDR3 nucleotide sequence: TGTGCCAGCAGCTTATTGCTAGCGGGAGTCACCGGGGAGCTGTTTTTT. Amino acid sequence: CASSLLLAGVTGELFF.

The CDR3 region is CASMAPGTGPRALHF. The CDR3 DNA is TGTGCCAGTATGGCCCCCGGGACAGGGCCCCGGGCCCTCCACTTT. The chain is built from TRBV19 and TRBJ1-6; TRBD1 agrees at 9 bases. In germline, CDR1 is LNHDA, CDR2 SQIVND (reference sequence). The CDR3 loop spans 15 amino acids. With 7 bases clipped from V and 14 bases from J, the junction kept 15 bases outside the gene matches.

The chain recombines TRBV24-1 with TRBJ1-5; TRBD1 might be the D (5 bases). CDR3 length equals 13 residues. The germline V and J ends were trimmed by 2 bases and 4 bases, with 5 bases remaining between them. Germline CDR1 is KGHDR and CDR2 is SFDVKD. Written as DNA, the CDR3 is TGTGCCACCAGTGATTCAGGGAATCAGCCCCAGCATTTT. It is translated as CATSDSGNQPQHF.

This chain connects TRBV9 to TRBJ2-1; 9 bases fit TRBD2. Germline V gene sequence: CDR1 SGDLS, CDR2 YYNGEE. CDR3 size: 15 residues. V gave up 4 bases and J gave up 2 bases; unmatched junction bases: 4. This CDR3 is CASSPSGGPYNEQFF. The CDR3 region has the DNA TGTGCCAGCAGCCCCAGCGGGGGGCCCTACAATGAGCAGTTCTTC.

This chain uses TRBV11-2 with TRBJ1-5, with D uncertain. The V end lost 2 bases, the J end lost 6 bases, and 14 bases lay between the germline ends. This CDR3 spans 15 amino acids. Germline V lookup: CDR1 SGHAT, CDR2 FQNNGV. The CDR3 loop is CASSLPPGAAQPQHF. In DNA form, the CDR3 reads TGTGCCAGCAGCTTACCCCCAGGTGCGGCTCAGCCCCAGCATTTT.

The genes are TRBV11-3 and TRBJ2-1, with TRBD1 matching over 8 bases. In germline, CDR1 is SGHNT, CDR2 YENEEA. Trimming removed 4 bases from V and 5 bases from J; junction bases left unmatched: 7. The CDR3 runs 15 residues. The CDR3 region is CASSSRTGSHNEQFF. Here the CDR3 DNA reads TGTGCCAGCAGCTCCAGGACAGGGTCACACAATGAGCAGTTCTTC.